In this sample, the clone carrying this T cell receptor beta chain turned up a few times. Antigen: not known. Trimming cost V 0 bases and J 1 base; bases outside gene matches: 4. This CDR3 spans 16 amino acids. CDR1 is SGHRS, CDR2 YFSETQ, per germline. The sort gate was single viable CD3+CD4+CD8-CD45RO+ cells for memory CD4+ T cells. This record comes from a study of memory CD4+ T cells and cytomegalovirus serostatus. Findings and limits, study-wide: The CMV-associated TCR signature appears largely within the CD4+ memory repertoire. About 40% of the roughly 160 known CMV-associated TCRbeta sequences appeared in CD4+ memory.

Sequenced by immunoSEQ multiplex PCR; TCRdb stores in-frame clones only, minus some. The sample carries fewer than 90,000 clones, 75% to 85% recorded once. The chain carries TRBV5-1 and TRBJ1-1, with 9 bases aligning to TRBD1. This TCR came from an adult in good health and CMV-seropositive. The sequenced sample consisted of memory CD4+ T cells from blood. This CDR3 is CASSLVGGQGNTEAFF. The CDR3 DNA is TGCGCCAGCAGCTTGGTTGGGGGACAGGGGAACACTGAAGCTTTCTTT.